The clone carrying this T cell receptor beta chain was found once. Its target is unknown. Regulatory T cells were sorted from blood as CD4+ CD25-high CD127-low cells. The record originates from a study of regulatory and conventional T cells in RAG deficiency. Study-wide findings and caveats: Patient subsets had shorter CDR3s; Omenn Treg-Tconv overlap exceeded 85%.

The trim removed 8 bases at V and 3 bases at J, leaving 11 bases unmatched. This CDR3 has 15 residues. The germline CDR1 and CDR2 sequences are MDHEN and SYDVKM. Using immunoSEQ multiplex PCR, the repertoire was profiled, and TCRdb retains in-frame clones only, with some absent. There are 9,400 or so clones in the sample; 89% occur only once, and over 1% lies in the top ten. These data were also filed under a second study, of regulatory T cells. As that report states: Amplification used 52 TRBV primers and 13 TRBJ primers. In patients, unique TRB V-J pairs were restricted and V/J usage skewed, especially in Tregs.

The chain recombines TRBV28 with TRBJ2-5; 8 positions agree with TRBD1. The sequenced sample was Tregs sorted from blood. The sequence derives from a human donor in good health. The CDR3 loop reads CASQSPGTGKETQYF. The CDR3 nucleotides are TGTGCCAGCCAGAGCCCCGGGACAGGAAAAGAGACCCAGTACTTC. Full variable domain (rest looked up from reference TRBV28 and TRBJ2-5): DVKVTQSSRYLVKRTGEKVFLECVQDMDHENMFWYRQDPGLGLRLIYFSYDVKMKEKGDIPEGYSVSREKKERFSLILESASTNQTSMYLCASQSPGTGKETQYFGPGTRLLVL.